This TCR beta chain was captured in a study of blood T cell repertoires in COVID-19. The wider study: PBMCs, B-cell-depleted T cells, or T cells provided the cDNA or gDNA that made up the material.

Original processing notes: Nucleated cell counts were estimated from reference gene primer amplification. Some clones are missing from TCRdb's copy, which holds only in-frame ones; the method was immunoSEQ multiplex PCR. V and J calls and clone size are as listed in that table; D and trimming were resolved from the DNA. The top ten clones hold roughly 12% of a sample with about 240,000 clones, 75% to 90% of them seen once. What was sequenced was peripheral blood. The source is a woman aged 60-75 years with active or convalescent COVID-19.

The chain's CDR3 is CATSSPNLAASTDTQYF. The CDR3 nucleotides read TGTGCCACCAGCAGCCCCAACCTAGCGGCCAGCACAGATACGCAGTATTTT. J is TRBJ2-3 and V is TRBV15, with TRBD2 identical over 7 bases. The ends lost 3 bases at V and 0 bases at J; junction bases unmatched: 9. The CDR3 covers 17 residues. CDR1 LNHNV and CDR2 YYDKDF come from the germline V gene (reference sequence).